The 8 T cell receptor beta chains below all came from one sample that was sequenced in a study of blood T cells in healthy people across ages. A J-beta primer mix and a sample-barcoded 5' primer were used in a second PCR of about 7 to 12 cycles. Via MiXCR, TCRdb re-called the 5' RACE reads, giving one row per CDR3 protein. The table lists about 2 million distinct CDR3 sequences, about 50% of them singletons. The sample comprised blood. The receptors come from a middle-aged woman in good health.

The gene calls are TRBV5-1 and TRBJ2-4; tentatively, D is TRBD1 (6 bases). Trimming pared 3 bases from V and 15 bases from J, leaving 19 bases between. CDR1 and CDR2 (germline): SGHRS, YFSETQ. This CDR3 has 13 residues. The CDR3: CASSYETGYSVYF. CDR3 DNA: TGCGCCAGCAGCTACGAGACAGGATATTCAGTGTACTTC.

The chain uses TRBV5-1 and TRBJ2-3, with 7 bases identical to TRBD2. Germline V lookup: CDR1 SGHRS, CDR2 YFSETQ. The CDR3 length is 16 residues. Germline trimming cut 0 bases from V and 2 bases from J; bases unmatched to any gene: 6. This chain's CDR3 is CASSLESSGLTDTQYF. CDR3 DNA sequence: TGCGCCAGCAGCTTGGAGAGTAGCGGGCTCACAGATACGCAGTATTTT.

The chain has TRBV24-1 and TRBJ2-1; weak D call: TRBD1 (6 bases). The CDR3 contains 16 residues. Germline loops: CDR1 KGHDR, CDR2 SFDVKD. V was shortened by 4 bases and J by 5 bases, with 17 bases between the two germline ends. The CDR3 DNA sequence: TGTGCCACCAGTGACCAACAACCGGGACACAACAATGAGCAGTTCTTC. It translates to CATSDQQPGHNNEQFF.

V is TRBV7-2 and J is TRBJ1-4, with D hard to call. Trimming pared 3 bases from V and 4 bases from J, leaving 9 bases between. Germline-derived CDR1 and CDR2 are SGHTA and FQGNSA. This CDR3 spans 14 amino acids. The chain's CDR3 is CASSFGRRNEKLFF. CDR3 DNA: TGTGCCAGCAGCTTCGGCCGGCGTAATGAAAAACTGTTTTTT. Filled out from reference TRBV7-2 and TRBJ1-4, the complete variable domain reads GAGVSQSPSNKVTEKGKDVELRCDPISGHTALYWYRQSLGQGLEFLIYFQGNSAPDKSGLPSDRFSAERTGGSVSTLTIQRTQQEDSAVYLCASSFGRRNEKLFFGSGTQLSVL.

This sequence joins TRBV6-2 or TRBV6-3 and TRBJ2-1, with TRBD2 matching over 12 bases. Germline trimming cut 0 bases from V and 3 bases from J; bases unmatched to any gene: 15. Germline CDR1 reads MNHEY; CDR2 reads SVGEGT. The CDR3 extends over 21 amino acids. In DNA form, the CDR3 reads TGTGCCAGCAGTTACTCGGGCCTTCTTTCACTAGCGGGGGGTTACTACAATGAGCAGTTCTTC. This encodes CASSYSGLLSLAGGYYNEQFF.

V and J are TRBV20-1 and TRBJ2-4; D tentatively fits TRBD1 or TRBD2 (5 bases each). The CDR3 is 17 amino acids. V lost 8 bases to trimming and J lost 0 bases, with 23 bases between them. Germline lookup yields CDR1 DFQATT and CDR2 SNEGSKA (reference sequence). CDR3 region: CSTGPWGLGIAKNIQYF. The CDR3 DNA follows: TGCAGTACGGGACCGTGGGGATTGGGGATAGCCAAAAACATTCAGTACTTC.

V and J are TRBV20-1 and TRBJ2-1, with TRBD1 matching over 8 bases. Per germline, CDR1 DFQATT and CDR2 SNEGSKA (reference sequence). Germline trimming cut 5 bases from V and 8 bases from J; bases unmatched to any gene: 5. The CDR3 length is 12 residues. The CDR3 loop is CSACGQGDEQFF. For the CDR3, the DNA is TGCAGTGCTTGCGGACAGGGCGATGAGCAGTTCTTC.

This clonotype was observed a handful of times. DNA for the CDR3: TGTGCCAGCAGCTCACCCTGGACAGGGGGCGTGCGGGGCTACACCTTC. Its protein product is CASSSPWTGGVRGYTF. V is TRBV7-2 and J is TRBJ1-2, with 11 bases aligning to TRBD1. The germline gives CDR1 SGHTA, CDR2 FQGNSA. This CDR3 has 16 residues. V was clipped by 4 bases and J by 8 bases; unmatched bases: 12.